This T cell receptor beta chain is drawn from a study of T cell responses to AZD1222 COVID-19 vaccine. Background on the study: The analysis combined second doses at about 4 or about 12 weeks.

CDR3 length: 11 residues. Generated by immunoSEQ multiplex PCR, the TCRdb table keeps only in-frame clones and is missing some. The data show 110,000 to 150,000 clones, just over 90% seen once. The J gene is TRBJ1-1, the V gene TRBV21-1; TRBD1, the table's D call, lacks a check against the DNA. TRBV21-1 is marked as a pseudogene. This specimen was peripheral blood, taken on day 0 of AZD1222 vaccination. The receptor was derived from an adult in good health. This CDR3 reads CASGQDGEAFF. The CDR3 coding sequence is TGTGCCAGCGGACAGGACGGGGAAGCTTTCTTT.